This T cell receptor (beta chain) was obtained from a study of STAT5B mutations in CD4+ large granular lymphocyte leukemia. Looking at the study overall: Among healthy donors, a particular HLA allele went with more CDR3 'QG' motifs. The study, taken as a whole, reports: Patient CD4-sorted repertoires stayed more clonal than healthy ones after leukemic-clone removal. Main leukemic clonotypes were patient-specific, but 20% to 25% appeared at low frequency elsewhere. TRBV06-family usage was enriched in top patient clones (8/27) versus controls (2/35).

Generated by immunoSEQ multiplex PCR, the TCRdb table keeps only in-frame clones and is missing some. The data contain about 34,000 clones, approximately 90% of them singletons. The CDR3 runs 15 residues. V was pared by 4 bases and J by 0 bases, with 10 bases between. The germline gives CDR1 SGHAT, CDR2 FQNNGV. For this clone: Its antigen remains unknown.

Material for sequencing was CD4+ T cells from blood buffy coats. This chain joins TRBV11-2 and TRBJ2-4; D uncertain. This sequence was found in a human donor in good health. The CDR3 DNA reads TGTGCCAGCAGCTCCCAGATGGTAGCCAAAAACATTCAGTACTTC. This translates into CASSSQMVAKNIQYF.